This T cell receptor (beta chain) was recorded in a study of cytomegalovirus exposure and HLA in healthy donors. A multiplex PCR was run with 60 Vbeta primers and 13 Jbeta primers. The repertoire was sequenced with immunoSEQ multiplex PCR; TCRdb's copy has only in-frame clones and lacks some. The table shows 55,000 to 85,000 clones, with approximately 58% occurring only once. Trimming cost V 2 bases and J 0 bases, with 8 bases left between them. The CDR3 is 14 amino acids. Germline V lookup: CDR1 SGHTA, CDR2 FQGNSA. The sequenced sample was PBMCs. The chain joins TRBV7-2 to TRBJ2-7; no clear D gene. This TCR derives from a woman aged 45-60 years in good health and CMV-seronegative. The CDR3 loop is CASSLSAGSYEQYF. For the CDR3, the DNA is TGTGCCAGCAGCTTATCGGCAGGCTCCTACGAGCAGTACTTC.